One sample yielded the 11 T cell receptor beta chains listed below, sequenced in a study of response to subunit inactivated influenza vaccine. TCRdb ran MiXCR on the RT-PCR reads and lists one entry per CDR3 protein. Altogether some 600,000 distinct CDR3 sequences are present, 14% being singletons, with the ten largest covering around 7.6%. Sequencing used PBMCs from blood, obtained 14 to 15 days before vaccination. The receptors shown here come from a man in his forties or fifties who received an inactivated influenza vaccine.

CDR3 in amino acids: CARFPPAEITDTQYF. CDR3 DNA sequence: TGTGCCAGATTCCCCCCGGCGGAGATCACAGATACGCAGTATTTT. The gene calls are TRBV5-3 and TRBJ2-3; D gene ambiguous. TRBV5-3 is designated an ORF whose function remains uncertain. This CDR3 comprises 15 residues. The V end lost 7 bases, the J end lost 2 bases, and 17 bases lay between the germline ends.

This clonotype was seen a few times. The V gene is TRBV30, the J gene TRBJ2-1; D unresolved. Trimming removed 0 bases from V and 15 bases from J, with 15 bases in between. This CDR3 is built from 12 residues. Germline loops: CDR1 GTSNPN, CDR2 SVGIG (reference sequence). CDR3 sequence: CAWSVDRSLRFF. CDR3 sequence (DNA): TGTGCCTGGAGTGTAGACCGATCACTCCGGTTCTTC.

The chain is built from TRBV18 and TRBJ1-6; D call uncertain. This CDR3 region has 17 residues. Germline V CDR1 and CDR2: KGHSH, LQKENI. The germline V and J ends were trimmed by 4 bases and 0 bases, with 13 bases remaining between them. CDR3 coding DNA: TGTGCCAGCTCACTGTTGGAGATGGGCTCCTATAATTCACCCCTCCACTTT. Amino acids: CASSLLEMGSYNSPLHF.

This clonotype was seen ten or more times. The chain is built from TRBV5-1 and TRBJ2-3, with no clear D. Germline CDR1 SGHRS, CDR2 YFSETQ. The CDR3 is made up of 15 amino acids. V was shortened by 1 base and J by 1 base, with 10 bases between the two germline ends. For the CDR3, the DNA is TGCGCCAGCAGCTTGCTTGGCGCCCGCACAGATACGCAGTATTTT. Translated: CASSLLGARTDTQYF.

This clonotype was counted a few times. The chain employs TRBV4-3 and TRBJ2-3, with 7 bases matching TRBD2. Trimming cost V 1 base and J 2 bases; bases outside gene matches: 3. This CDR3 is 15 amino acids long. In germline, CDR1 is LGHNA, CDR2 YSLEER. CDR3 region: CASSQVGGATDTQYF. CDR3 in DNA: TGCGCCAGCAGCCAAGTGGGAGGGGCCACAGATACGCAGTATTTT.

The gene calls are TRBV5-1 and TRBJ2-2; D gene ambiguous. Germline V lookup: CDR1 SGHRS, CDR2 YFSETQ. The CDR3 spans 15 residues. V shed 5 bases and J shed 7 bases, with 18 bases lying between them. CDR3 residues: CASRDLLGSGGELFF. CDR3 nucleotides: TGCGCCAGCAGGGATTTATTGGGTTCCGGCGGGGAGCTGTTTTTT.

This clonotype appeared a single time. V is TRBV13 and J is TRBJ1-1; D may be TRBD1 (6 bases). The CDR3 length is 14 residues. Germline V gene lookup returns CDR1 PRHDT and CDR2 FYEKMQ (reference sequence). V was clipped by 6 bases and J by 3 bases, with 14 bases between them. The CDR3 DNA sequence: TGTGCCAGCAGAAAGGGGGGGGAGGACACTGAAGCTTTCTTT. This codes for CASRKGGEDTEAFF.

This clonotype was seen a handful of times. The V call is TRBV29-1, the J call TRBJ2-2; D unresolved. Germline CDR1 and CDR2: SQVTM and ANQGSEA. The V and J ends lost 7 bases and 3 bases respectively, with 9 bases between them. The CDR3 contains 12 residues. CDR3 coding DNA: TGCAGCGCTGGGCGATACACCGGGGAGCTGTTTTTT. It yields the protein CSAGRYTGELFF.

This chain connects TRBV7-9 to TRBJ1-2; 8 bases fit TRBD1. In germline, CDR1 is SEHNR, CDR2 FQNEAQ (reference sequence). V dropped 5 bases and J dropped 8; count of bases not matched to a gene: 7. The CDR3 has 13 amino acids. CDR3 protein: CASSQQGVEGYTF. CDR3 DNA sequence: TGTGCCAGCAGCCAACAGGGGGTAGAAGGCTACACCTTC.

Only a few counts were recorded for this clonotype. The chain joins TRBV20-1 to TRBJ2-7; either TRBD1 or TRBD2 may supply D (6 bases each). V was cut by 0 bases and J by 3 bases, with 15 bases left in between. The germline V gene has CDR1 DFQATT and CDR2 SNEGSKA (reference sequence). The length of the CDR3 is 15 residues. The CDR3 region is CSARDGGTQDYEQYF. CDR3 nucleotide sequence: TGCAGTGCTAGAGATGGAGGGACACAAGACTACGAGCAGTACTTC.

V gene TRBV5-6 combines with J gene TRBJ2-1; 9 nucleotides match TRBD2. CDR1 and CDR2 from the germline V gene are SGHDT and YYEEEE. V lost 4 bases, J lost 3 bases, and 8 bases stayed unmatched. CDR3 length equals 16 residues. CDR3 DNA sequence: TGTGCCAGCAGCGCGGGGGGGCTAGGGCGCTACAATGAGCAGTTCTTC. As protein: CASSAGGLGRYNEQFF. Variable domain in full (rest from reference TRBV5-6 and TRBJ2-1): DAGVTQSPTHLIKTRGQQVTLRCSPKSGHDTVSWYQQALGQGPQFIFQYYEEEERQRGNFPDRFSGHQFPNYSSELNVNALLLGDSALYLCASSAGGLGRYNEQFFGPGTRLTVL.